This note documents a single TCR beta chain sequence. For the second PCR, which ran for 7 to 11 cycles, a sample-barcoded 5' primer and a J-beta primer mix were used. TCRdb reprocessed the 5' RACE reads with MiXCR, giving one entry per CDR3 protein. The repertoire includes more than 800,000 distinct CDR3 sequences, 35% to 55% of them detected once, and approximately 20% sits in the top ten. The source of the sample is a study of blood T cells in healthy people across ages. Germline CDR1 and CDR2: MNHNY and SVGAGI (reference sequence). V shed 4 bases, J shed 0 bases, and the junction held 5 bases outside the gene matches. The CDR3 has 16 residues.

The sequenced sample consisted of blood. The chain links TRBV6-6 to TRBJ2-3; the match to TRBD1 covers 9 bases. The TCR sequence derives from a woman aged 55-69 years in good health. CDR3 loop: CASSSGTGKSTDTQYF. CDR3 coding DNA: TGTGCCAGCAGTTCCGGGACAGGGAAGAGCACAGATACGCAGTATTTT.